This record covers a single T cell receptor beta chain. Its antigen is not yet known. Base qualities were left out, and no much larger clone turns up one base away. This sample's time point label indicates: around 25 months on ibrutinib. For TCR beta library preparation, approximately 2.2 micrograms of genomic DNA were isolated from cryopreserved PBMCs. Longitudinal blood samples from CLL patients receiving ibrutinib monotherapy were subjected to high-throughput TCR beta sequencing. The patients took part in an open-label, single-center phase 2 trial of ibrutinib monotherapy. This entry belongs to a study of cytotoxic CD8 clonotypes in ibrutinib-treated CLL (dated by TCRdb to the early 2020s). Background on the whole study: In this cohort, around 15 patients were treatment-naive and approximately twelve were relapsed/refractory, while roughly 18 had unmutated IGHV. Responses were partial in roughly 24 patients and complete in 2; after median approximately 69 months follow-up, about 14 stayed in remission and about 12 progressed. Response samples were obtained after a median of approximately twelve months of treatment, with a range of roughly 6 to 40 months. Samples averaged approximately 240,000 productive templates and 80,000 to 100,000 productive rearrangements. Of the approximately 86 people in the trial, 26 had longitudinal samples available. Cryopreserved peripheral blood mononuclear cells were obtained prior to treatment, at the time of response, and at either disease progression or sustained remission. All remission and progressive disease samples were collected while patients were still receiving ibrutinib. Study-level results and caveats: Baseline clonality exceeded that of age-matched healthy donors and correlated strongly with circulating CD8+ T-cell counts. Clonality increased at ibrutinib response, stayed stable in sustained remission, and fell back toward baseline at progression. Public clonotypes were rare and either shrank or stayed stable during treatment, and the rise in clonality at ibrutinib response reflected expansion of private clonotypes. Sampling times were not matched between sustained-remission and progressing patients, and lymph node repertoires were not studied.

The CDR3 spans 13 residues, from the cysteine through the phenylalanine. Only the CDR3 portion is preserved as DNA: 39 bases, with reading frame beginning at the first base. CDR1 is given as WSHSY and CDR2 as SAAADI, both from the germline V gene. The germline ends are 5 bases apart after V is trimmed by 2 bases and J by 4 bases. Each clonotype received, on average, around 10x coverage in deep resolution sequencing performed on a MiSeq, where the target depth lay between 1 in 1 million and 1 in 200,000 T cells. The immunoSEQ hsTCRB Kit was used to generate TCR beta libraries. The paper's processing steps were these. ImmunoSEQ Data Assistant and ImmunoSEQ Analyzer were used for data analysis, and V, D and J genes were assigned according to IMGT definitions. Clonality was computed as one minus normalized Shannon entropy of productive rearrangement frequencies, ranging from 0 to 1. Only overrepresented clonotypes making up at least 0.05% of each patient's repertoire were included in the public clonotype analysis. Some twelve repertoires from age-matched healthy donors, obtained from immuneACCESS, served as clonality controls. As stored in TCRdb, this immuneACCESS dataset retains in-frame rearrangements with V and J assigned. A fraction of the clones does not appear; measured against another copy, unresolved V genes explain less than half of the discrepancy, and the remainder lacks a known reason. Clone size and the V and J calls come from that table; the DNA yielded D and trimming. A total of 150,000 to 200,000 clones appear in this sample, 70% to 85% of them only once. The ten largest clones represent 4.6% of the sample.

The sequence joins TRBV10-2 to TRBJ2-2, with the D gene uncertain. Sequencing used PBMCs, obtained after 24 months of ibrutinib treatment. This receptor was identified in a human donor with chronic lymphocytic leukemia. DNA sequence: TGCGCCAGCAGTGAGGACGGCACCGGGGAGCTGTTTTTT. It is translated as CASSEDGTGELFF.